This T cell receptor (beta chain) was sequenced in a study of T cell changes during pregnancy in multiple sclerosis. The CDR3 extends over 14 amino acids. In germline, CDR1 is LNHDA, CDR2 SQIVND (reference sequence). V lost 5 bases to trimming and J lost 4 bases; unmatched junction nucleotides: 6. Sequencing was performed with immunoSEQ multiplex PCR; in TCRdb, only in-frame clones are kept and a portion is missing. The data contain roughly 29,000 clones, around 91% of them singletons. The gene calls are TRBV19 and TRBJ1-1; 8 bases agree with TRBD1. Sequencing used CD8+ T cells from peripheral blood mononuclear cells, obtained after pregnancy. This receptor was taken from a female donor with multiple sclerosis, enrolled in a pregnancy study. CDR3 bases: TGTGCCAGTAGTTTTCAAGACAGGGGCACTGAAGCTTTCTTT. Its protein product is CASSFQDRGTEAFF. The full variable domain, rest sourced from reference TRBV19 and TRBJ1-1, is DGGITQSPKYLFRKEGQNVTLSCEQNLNHDAMYWYRQDPGQGLRLIYYSQIVNDFQKGDIAEGYSVSREKKESFPLTVTSAQKNPTAFYLCASSFQDRGTEAFFGQGTRLTVV.